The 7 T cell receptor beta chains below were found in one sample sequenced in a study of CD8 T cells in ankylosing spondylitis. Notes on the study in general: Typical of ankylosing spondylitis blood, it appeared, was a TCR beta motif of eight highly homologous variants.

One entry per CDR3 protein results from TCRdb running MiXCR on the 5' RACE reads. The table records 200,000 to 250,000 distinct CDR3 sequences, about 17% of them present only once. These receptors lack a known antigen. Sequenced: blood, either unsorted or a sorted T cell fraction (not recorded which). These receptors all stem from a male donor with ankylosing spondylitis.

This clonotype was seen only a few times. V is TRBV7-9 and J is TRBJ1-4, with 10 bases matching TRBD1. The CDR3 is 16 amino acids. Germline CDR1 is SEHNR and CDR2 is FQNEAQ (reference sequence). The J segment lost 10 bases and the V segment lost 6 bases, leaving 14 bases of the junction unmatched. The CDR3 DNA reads TGTGCCAGCAGACCATCGCCCGGGACAGGGGATGGAAAACTGTTTTTT. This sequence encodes CASRPSPGTGDGKLFF.

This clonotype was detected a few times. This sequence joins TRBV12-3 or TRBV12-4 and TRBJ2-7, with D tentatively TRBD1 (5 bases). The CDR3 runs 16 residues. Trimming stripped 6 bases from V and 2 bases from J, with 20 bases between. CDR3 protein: CASSAPDSLGTYEQYF. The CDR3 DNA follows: TGTGCCAGCAGCGCCCCTGACAGCCTGGGCACCTACGAGCAGTACTTC.

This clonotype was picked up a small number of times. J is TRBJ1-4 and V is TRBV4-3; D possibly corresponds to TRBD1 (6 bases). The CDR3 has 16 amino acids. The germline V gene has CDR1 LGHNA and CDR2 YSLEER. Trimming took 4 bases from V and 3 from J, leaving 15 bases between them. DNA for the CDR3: TGCGCCAGCAGCCCAAGTGGGGGGCAGGCTAATGAAAAACTGTTTTTT. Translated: CASSPSGGQANEKLFF.

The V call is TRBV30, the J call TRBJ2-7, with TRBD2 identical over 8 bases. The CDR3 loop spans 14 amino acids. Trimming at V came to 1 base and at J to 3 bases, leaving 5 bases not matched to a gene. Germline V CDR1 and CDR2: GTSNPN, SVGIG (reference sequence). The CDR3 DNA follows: TGTGCCTGGAGTGACCGGGGGGGTAGCTACGAGCAGTACTTC. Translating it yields CAWSDRGGSYEQYF.

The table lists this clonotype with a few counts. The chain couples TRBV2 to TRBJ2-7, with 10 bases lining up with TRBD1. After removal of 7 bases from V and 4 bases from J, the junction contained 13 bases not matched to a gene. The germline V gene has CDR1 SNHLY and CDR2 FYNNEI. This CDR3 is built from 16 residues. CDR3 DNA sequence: TGTGCCAGCACCTCGGAGGACAGGGGGACTACGTACGAGCAGTACTTC. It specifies CASTSEDRGTTYEQYF. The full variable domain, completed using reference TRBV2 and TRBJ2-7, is EPEVTQTPSHQVTQMGQEVILRCVPISNHLYFYWYRQILGQKVEFLVSFYNNEISEKSEIFDDQFSVERPDGSNFTLKIRSTKLEDSAMYFCASTSEDRGTTYEQYFGPGTRLTVT.

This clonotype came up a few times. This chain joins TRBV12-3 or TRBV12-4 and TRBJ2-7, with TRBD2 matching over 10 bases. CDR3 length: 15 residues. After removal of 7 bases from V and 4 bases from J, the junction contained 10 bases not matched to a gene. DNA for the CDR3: TGTGCCAGCACCTCCGGGCTAGCGGGAGAGTACGAGCAGTACTTC. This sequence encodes CASTSGLAGEYEQYF.

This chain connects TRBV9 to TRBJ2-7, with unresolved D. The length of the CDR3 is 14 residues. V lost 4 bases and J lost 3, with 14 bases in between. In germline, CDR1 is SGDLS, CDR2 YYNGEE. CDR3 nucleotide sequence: TGTGCCAGCAGCCATAGAGAGGAATTCTACGAGCAGTACTTC. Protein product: CASSHREEFYEQYF.